This is a list of T cell receptor beta chains from one sample in a study of cytomegalovirus exposure and HLA in healthy donors. The table came from immunoSEQ multiplex PCR; TCRdb's copy has only in-frame clones and leaves some out. Recorded for this sample: approximately 79,000 clones. Material: PBMCs. These receptors came from a boy aged 5 to 17 in good health and CMV-seronegative. CDR3s include the opening cysteine and the closing phenylalanine or tryptophan. The D gene is left open where the match is weak.

TRBD2,TRBV5-1,TRBJ2-3,17,TGCGCCAGCAGCTTGCCTACGACTAGCGGGGCGACAGATACGCAGTATTTT,CASSLPTTSGATDTQYF
TRBD1,TRBV6-6,TRBJ2-7,15,TGTGCCAGCAGTTACTCCGGGACAGGGGGCTACGAGCAGTACTTC,CASSYSGTGGYEQYF
-,TRBV5-6,TRBJ1-1,13,TGTGCCAGCAGCTTGTTTACTAACACTGAAGCTTTCTTT,CASSLFTNTEAFF
TRBD1,TRBV27,TRBJ1-2,14,TGTGCCAGCAGTTTTGACAGGGAGTGGTATGGCTACACCTTC,CASSFDREWYGYTF
-,TRBV9,TRBJ1-4,16,TGTGCCAGCAGCGAAGGAGGGAGGGGGGCCAATGAAAAACTGTTTTTT,CASSEGGRGANEKLFF
TRBD2,TRBV5-4,TRBJ2-5,15,TGTGCCAGCAGCCTGAGCGGGGGGGGCAGTGAGACCCAGTACTTC,CASSLSGGGSETQYF
TRBD1,TRBV6-5,TRBJ2-1,14,TGTGCCAGCAGTTCACGGACAGGAATAGGTGAGCAGTTCTTC,CASSSRTGIGEQFF
TRBD1,TRBV7-7,TRBJ2-7,14,TGTGCCAGCAGCTTAGGGCAGGGGGCTTACGAGCAGTACTTC,CASSLGQGAYEQYF
-,TRBV5-8,TRBJ1-1,13,TGTGCCGGGTTTGGACTAATGAACACTGAAGCTTTCTTT,CAGFGLMNTEAFF
-,TRBV4-1,TRBJ2-5,15,TGCGCCAGCAGCCAAGGGCTGCGGAATGAAGAGACCCAGTACTTC,CASSQGLRNEETQYF
-,TRBV30,TRBJ2-1,11,TGTGCGGAGGACTCCTACAATGAGCAGTTCTTC,CAEDSYNEQFF
-,TRBV5-6,TRBJ2-1,11,TGTGCCAGCAGCTTGGGACAGGTAAAGTTCTTC,CASSLGQVKFF
TRBD2,TRBV28,TRBJ2-7,15,TGTGCCAGCAGTTTTACCGGGACTAGCGGAGACGAGCAGTACTTC,CASSFTGTSGDEQYF
-,TRBV19,TRBJ1-5,12,TGTGCCAGTAGTCAGTTCAATCAGCCCCAGCATTTT,CASSQFNQPQHF
-,TRBV6-1,TRBJ2-2,15,TGTGCCAGCAGTCGGGACATCACGAACACCGGGGAGCTGTTTTTT,CASSRDITNTGELFF
TRBD1,TRBV29-1,TRBJ2-7,12,TGCAGCGTTGAAGGCAGGGGGCTGGAGCAGTACTTC,CSVEGRGLEQYF
-,TRBV7-8,TRBJ1-4,16,TGTGCCAGCAGCTTTGGCACAGTGCAGACTAATGAAAAACTGTTTTTT,CASSFGTVQTNEKLFF
TRBD1,TRBV11-2,TRBJ1-1,12,TGTGCCAGCAGCCTAGACAGGGGGATAGCTTTCTTT,CASSLDRGIAFF
TRBD1,TRBV19,TRBJ1-1,14,TGTGCCAGTAGATCAGGGGGCGCAGACACTGAAGCTTTCTTT,CASRSGGADTEAFF
-,TRBV4-1,TRBJ1-5,16,TGCGCCAGCAGCCAAGCCGGACAGCCTAGCAATCAGCCCCAGCATTTT,CASSQAGQPSNQPQHF
TRBD1,TRBV5-1,TRBJ2-7,14,TGCGCCAGCAGCGGGACAGGGGGCTCGGCCGAGCAGTACTTC,CASSGTGGSAEQYF
-,TRBV9,TRBJ2-2,16,TGTGCCAGCAGCGTAGTATCAGGGGCGCTTACCGGGGAGCTGTTTTTT,CASSVVSGALTGELFF
TRBD1,TRBV7-9,TRBJ1-1,14,TGTGCCAGCAGTTTAGGACAGGGGAACACTGAAGCTTTCTTT,CASSLGQGNTEAFF
-,TRBV5-8,TRBJ2-7,16,TGTGCCAGCAGCTTGGACCGGGAAAGGGCGGCCTACGAGCAGTACTTC,CASSLDRERAAYEQYF
-,TRBV18,TRBJ1-6,15,TGTGCCAGCTCACCTGGCTCTAGCAGCCATTCACCCCTCCACTTT,CASSPGSSSHSPLHF
TRBD2,TRBV6-6,TRBJ2-2,14,TGTGCCAGCAGGACCGGGGGGGCCCCCGGGGAGCTGTTTTTT,CASRTGGAPGELFF
-,TRBV2,TRBJ1-5,14,TGTGCCAGCACCGGGACACGGCCAAATCAGCCCCAGCATTTT,CASTGTRPNQPQHF
-,TRBV5-6,TRBJ1-6,16,TGTGCCAGCAGCTTACTTGACAGCTCCTATAATTCACCCCTCCACTTT,CASSLLDSSYNSPLHF
-,TRBV6-4,TRBJ1-1,13,TGTGCCAGCAGCCGGGAGCGCAACACTGAAGCTTTCTTT,CASSRERNTEAFF
-,TRBV7-9,TRBJ1-2,12,TGTGCCAGCAGCTTATCAAGCTGGGGCTACACCTTC,CASSLSSWGYTF
-,TRBV4-1,TRBJ1-4,16,TGCGCCAGCAGCCAAGATCGGTCGGGGTTTGATGAAAAACTGTTTTTT,CASSQDRSGFDEKLFF
TRBD1,TRBV2,TRBJ1-2,14,TGTGCCAGCAGTTCACAGGGGACTAACTATGGCTACACCTTC,CASSSQGTNYGYTF
-,TRBV28,TRBJ1-1,15,TGTGCCAGCAGTTTTTCTGGTCCACCGGTCACTGAAGCTTTCTTT,CASSFSGPPVTEAFF
TRBD1,TRBV9,TRBJ2-3,15,TGTGCCAGCTCCTCCGAGGGGGCCAGCACAGATACGCAGTATTTT,CASSSEGASTDTQYF
TRBD2,TRBV4-1,TRBJ2-7,17,TGCGCCAGCAGCCAAGATGGTGCTAGCGGGAGCTCCTACGAGCAGTACTTC,CASSQDGASGSSYEQYF
-,TRBV6-5,TRBJ2-1,16,TGTGCCAGCAGTTACGCCGCCTGGCGGGACGACAATGAGCAGTTCTTC,CASSYAAWRDDNEQFF
-,TRBV28,TRBJ2-7,14,TGTGCCAGCAGTTTGGACAGAGACTACTACGAGCAGTACTTC,CASSLDRDYYEQYF
TRBD2,TRBV10-3,TRBJ2-5,15,TGTGCCATCAGTGTAGCGGGGGGTGGGCAAGAGACCCAGTACTTC,CAISVAGGGQETQYF
-,TRBV5-6,TRBJ1-1,16,TGTGCCAGCAGCTTGGTTGGGCAGGGGCTCGACACTGAAGCTTTCTTT,CASSLVGQGLDTEAFF
TRBD2,TRBV7-2,TRBJ2-5,15,TGTGCCAGCAGCTCACTAGCGGGACGCCAAGAGACCCAGTACTTC,CASSSLAGRQETQYF
-,TRBV4-3,TRBJ1-2,15,TGCGCCAGCAGCCAAACAGGCCGGGGAGGCTATGGCTACACCTTC,CASSQTGRGGYGYTF
TRBD1,TRBV4-1,TRBJ2-5,15,TGCGCCAGCAGCCAAGAGGGGACAGGGATGTGGACCCAGTACTTC,CASSQEGTGMWTQYF
-,TRBV7-2,TRBJ2-5,14,TGTGCCAGCAGCTTTCAGGGAGGCCAAGAGACCCAGTACTTC,CASSFQGGQETQYF
TRBD2,TRBV5-4,TRBJ2-5,15,TGTGCCAGCAGCTTGCAAACTAGCGGCCGAGAGAGCCAGTACTTC,CASSLQTSGRESQYF
TRBD1,TRBV29-1,TRBJ2-3,16,TGCAGCGTTGAGATAACCGGGACAGGGAGCACAGATACGCAGTATTTT,CSVEITGTGSTDTQYF
TRBD1,TRBV5-1,TRBJ1-5,15,TGCGCCAGCAGCACCGGGACAGATAGCAATCAGCCCCAGCATTTT,CASSTGTDSNQPQHF
TRBD1,TRBV7-2,TRBJ1-5,15,TGTGCCAGCAGCTTAAGGACAGGGGAAGGACAGCCCCAGCATTTT,CASSLRTGEGQPQHF
-,TRBV5-1,TRBJ1-4,14,TGCGCCAGCAGGCGGGAGGGAAAAAATGAAAAACTGTTTTTT,CASRREGKNEKLFF
-,TRBV2,TRBJ1-5,16,TGTGCCAGCAGGCTTCAGGGGACCCTGAGCAATCAGCCCCAGCATTTT,CASRLQGTLSNQPQHF
TRBD2,TRBV5-1,TRBJ2-3,17,TGCGCCAGCAGCTTACCTTTACCTAGCGGGGTGGGGGATACGCAGTATTTT,CASSLPLPSGVGDTQYF